This entry lists 2 T cell receptor beta chains sequenced from one sample in a study of graft-versus-host responses after intestinal transplantation (dated by TCRdb to 2020 to 2022). The library was produced with the immunoSEQ multiplex PCR assay. TCRdb carries this immuneACCESS record with in-frame sequences only. Its versions omit some clonotypes, under half of them owing to an unresolved V gene in the studies checked, with the rest unexplained. In all, the sample holds about 7,400 clones, and around 30% of those were seen once. Jointly, the top ten make up roughly 3.9% of the sample. The time point label for this specimen denotes: cells obtained before transplantation from donor or recipient. The material was alloreactive CD4+ T cells from a mixed lymphocyte reaction culture, obtained before transplantation. The cell subset or site label here, explained by the study, means: CFSE-low proliferating T cells sorted from roughly six-day pre-transplant mixed lymphocyte reaction (GvH or HvG direction). The receptors stem from a human patient who was an organ donor for intestinal transplantation.

This clone was seen only a few times. The chain employs TRBV11-2 and TRBJ2-2; 8 positions match TRBD1. The trim removed 5 bases at V and 6 bases at J, leaving 11 bases unmatched. Germline loops: CDR1 SGHAT, CDR2 FQNNGV. This CDR3 comprises 16 residues. The DNA of the CDR3 is TGTGCCAGCAGCGCTTGGCCCAGGGGGCCCGCCGGGGAGCTGTTTTTT. It is translated as CASSAWPRGPAGELFF. The variable domain in full, with the rest retrieved from reference TRBV11-2 and TRBJ2-2, is EAGVAQSPRYKIIEKRQSVAFWCNPISGHATLYWYQQILGQGPKLLIQFQNNGVVDDSQLPKDRFSAERLKGVDSTLKIQPAKLEDSAVYLCASSAWPRGPAGELFFGEGSRLTVL.

This clone was picked up a small number of times. The V and J genes are TRBV19 and TRBJ1-2; TRBD1 is a possible D gene (6 bases). Trimming cost V 4 bases and J 6 bases, with 15 bases left between them. The germline gives CDR1 LNHDA, CDR2 SQIVND (reference sequence). This CDR3 region has 14 residues. The CDR3 loop reads CASSSFGGRDGYTF. The CDR3 DNA sequence: TGTGCCAGTAGTAGCTTCGGGGGGCGAGATGGCTACACCTTC. The full variable domain, completed using reference TRBV19 and TRBJ1-2, is DGGITQSPKYLFRKEGQNVTLSCEQNLNHDAMYWYRQDPGQGLRLIYYSQIVNDFQKGDIAEGYSVSREKKESFPLTVTSAQKNPTAFYLCASSSFGGRDGYTFGSGTRLTVV.